This is a list of T cell receptor beta chains from one sample in a study of cytomegalovirus exposure and HLA in healthy donors. The assay was immunoSEQ multiplex PCR, and TCRdb's table has in-frame clones only and misses some. The profile shows 55,000 to 70,000 clones, around 93% of them singletons. Source material: PBMCs. These receptors all stem from a man aged 18 to 35 in good health and CMV-seropositive. The CDR3 runs from the conserved cysteine through the conserved F or W.

CDR3 protein,J gene,V gene
CASSERGSSNQPQHF,TRBJ1-5,TRBV2
CASSLGHPTDTQYF,TRBJ2-3,TRBV11-2
CAWSKGQGVNYGYTF,TRBJ1-2,TRBV30
CSASLSYEQYF,TRBJ2-7,TRBV20-1
CASSSQGQETQYF,TRBJ2-5,TRBV19
CASSVTSGNQETQYF,TRBJ2-5,TRBV2
CASSPASGGYNEQFF,TRBJ2-1,TRBV5-1
CAWRTRGWNTEAFF,TRBJ1-1,TRBV30
CASGETGPSYEQYF,TRBJ2-7,TRBV19
CASAASSGANVLTF,TRBJ2-6,TRBV7-3
CASSIFDRGTEQYF,TRBJ2-7,TRBV21-1
CASSFGSYEQYF,TRBJ2-7,TRBV7-2
CASRKQRNTIYF,TRBJ1-3,TRBV28
CASSSGQGTQYF,TRBJ2-3,TRBV11-3
CASSMHQIVGRAGANVLTF,TRBJ2-6,TRBV19
CASRTIPWSGGNEKLFF,TRBJ1-4,TRBV4-1
CSVAGLADTQYF,TRBJ2-3,TRBV29-1
CASSITGTYEQYF,TRBJ2-7,TRBV19
CASSLMTTSNEQFF,TRBJ2-1,TRBV5-1
CASSLDRKRSYNEQFF,TRBJ2-1,TRBV7-6
CSVGSGGVGTRMNTEAFF,TRBJ1-1,TRBV29-1
CASSHKTSGTYNEQFF,TRBJ2-1,TRBV4-1
CASSLAVSTYGYTF,TRBJ1-2,TRBV5-1
CASSLAGTAEGYTF,TRBJ1-2,TRBV5-4
CASSREGFRLYF,TRBJ2-7,TRBV14
CASSEISGGSNTIYF,TRBJ1-3,TRBV6-1
CASIRGETQYF,TRBJ2-5,TRBV5-1
CSVEFSASGNHEQFF,TRBJ2-1,TRBV29-1
CAWTLGQGASYEQYF,TRBJ2-7,TRBV30
CASSSGQGVPISNQPQHF,TRBJ1-5,TRBV10-2
CATSGTGTGELFF,TRBJ2-2,TRBV15
CASSLERASTGELFF,TRBJ2-2,TRBV7-6
CASSQVQGPQETQYF,TRBJ2-5,TRBV14
CASIGRAAPYNEQFF,TRBJ2-1,TRBV5-6
CASSLASARAEAFF,TRBJ1-1,TRBV5-1